This T cell receptor (beta chain) was sequenced during a study of blood T cell repertoires in COVID-19. The method was immunoSEQ multiplex PCR; TCRdb's version includes in-frame clones alone and lacks a portion of them. The data contain some 200,000 clones, roughly 80% of them singletons. V lost 4 bases, J lost 4 bases, and 9 bases lay in between. Germline-derived CDR1 and CDR2 are SGHRS and YFSETQ. There are 14 residues in the CDR3. This sequence joins TRBV5-1 and TRBJ1-6; D is possibly TRBD1 (5 bases). The receptor's source is a woman aged 55-70 years with acute or convalescent COVID-19. Sequenced: peripheral blood. The CDR3 loop is CASSQDSYNSPLHF. DNA for the CDR3: TGCGCCAGCAGCCAAGACAGTTATAATTCACCCCTCCACTTT.